The text below deals with one TCR beta chain. Antigen unknown. Trimming took 3 bases from V and 0 from J, leaving 9 bases between them. Per germline, CDR1 SQVTM and CDR2 ANQGSEA. CDR3 size: 15 residues. The data are from a study of T cells in Graves' hyperthyroidism and ophthalmopathy. The study, taken as a whole, reports: Most expanded thyroid clonotypes above 0.001 recurred in blood. A 13 V-J model separated ophthalmopathy from stable hyperthyroidism.

Amplification of TCR beta CDR3 regions was performed using RNA transcripts as template. In the first-round RT-PCR of the TCR CDR3, the HTBI primer set was used. From the multiplex PCR reads, TCRdb called clonotypes with MiXCR, one entry per CDR3 protein. Of around 540,000 distinct CDR3 sequences listed, around 46% are singletons. A patient was excluded if there was uncontrolled infection, other autoimmune disease, pregnancy or lactation. The study based diagnoses on clinical symptoms, serum thyroxine and TRAb, thyroid ultrasound and orbital computed tomography. This clonotype was obtained from a woman between 18 and 30 years old with Graves' hyperthyroidism. The rearrangement joins TRBV29-1 to TRBJ2-6, with D maybe TRBD1 (5 bases). Sequenced: peripheral blood or thyroid tissue (not recorded which). CDR3 nucleotide sequence: TGCAGCGTTGATACAGGCCTCTCTGGGGCCAACGTCCTGACTTTC. This gives the protein CSVDTGLSGANVLTF.